The T cell receptor beta chain under discussion was sequenced for a study of blood T cell repertoires in COVID-19. About the study: Acute and convalescent COVID-19 specimens originated in the United States, Italy and Spain. PBMCs, B-cell-depleted T cells, or T cells were the source of the cDNA or gDNA that made up the material.

As processed by the authors: Estimation of nucleated cell counts relied on the amplification of reference gene primers. Only in-frame clones appear in the TCRdb table, and some are missing; sequencing was by immunoSEQ multiplex PCR. V, J and clone size are taken as reported in that table, and D and trimming were inferred from the DNA itself. The repertoire holds 250,000 to 300,000 clones, with around 81% as singletons. This clone has a single count. The CDR3 extends over 18 amino acids. J gave up 1 base and V 4 bases, and 10 bases lay outside the gene matches. Germline CDR1 is SGDLS and CDR2 is YYNGEE.

The gene calls are TRBV9 and TRBJ2-1; 11 bases map to TRBD2. This sequence was found in a woman aged 55 to 70 with active or convalescent COVID-19. What was sequenced was peripheral blood. CDR3 protein: CASSPHPSSGGSYNEQFF. CDR3 in DNA: TGTGCCAGCAGCCCGCATCCTTCTAGCGGGGGGTCCTACAATGAGCAGTTCTTC.